Listed below are T cell receptor beta chains from one sample, sequenced in a study of blood T cell repertoires in COVID-19. Clones were sequenced by immunoSEQ multiplex PCR, and TCRdb holds only the in-frame ones, with some missing. The sample lists about 75,000 clones; about nine tenths were seen once. Input material: peripheral blood. The receptors shown here come from a human donor in a cohort sampled during active COVID-19. Each CDR3 is given without its conserved first and last residue. Clone size is not always given. Where it is, it says once, few, many or a class for expanded clones.

j_call,clone_size,v_call,cdr3_aa
TRBJ1-1,NA,TRBV18,ASSQEPGQGLSEAF
TRBJ2-3,once,TRBV24-1,ATNRRLEDTQY
TRBJ2-7,NA,TRBV7-2,ASSPRGQGYEQY
TRBJ2-3,NA,TRBV28,ASSFGGEDTQY
TRBJ2-7,NA,TRBV14,ASSQQFTGGYEQY
TRBJ2-3,NA,TRBV6-5,ASSWTDTDTQY
TRBJ1-4,NA,TRBV7-2,ASSLWSTTNEKLF
TRBJ2-3,NA,TRBV4-3,ASSQDRGLGADTQY
TRBJ1-1,NA,TRBV5-1,ASRYTNTEAF
TRBJ2-2,NA,TRBV6-2/TRBV6-3,ASSYSLQGRTGELF
TRBJ1-4,once,TRBV18,ASSPSRQSNEKLF
TRBJ2-7,NA,TRBV7-2,ASSLRRIAGALYEQY
TRBJ1-2,NA,TRBV19,ASLPGQGMGGYT
TRBJ2-1,NA,TRBV19,ASTALPGLEAEQF
TRBJ2-2,NA,TRBV29-1,SVRLAKNTGELF
TRBJ2-5,NA,TRBV3-1/TRBV3-2,ASSPGTSGSAETQY
TRBJ1-1,NA,TRBV7-2,ASSSDRSVYTEAF
TRBJ2-1,NA,TRBV7-2,ASSYGLAGAEQF
TRBJ1-4,NA,TRBV18,ASSPFSGGEEKLF
TRBJ2-3,NA,TRBV3-1/TRBV3-2,ASSQTIGLYGGDTQY
TRBJ1-2,NA,TRBV19,ASSPKIYGYT
TRBJ2-2,NA,TRBV18,ASSPFQGSGTGELF
TRBJ2-2,NA,TRBV19,ASSIYGFGGLPGELF
TRBJ2-7,NA,TRBV28,ASSYTEPPSYEQY
TRBJ2-3,NA,TRBV7-9,ASSLVTGTDTQY
TRBJ1-2,NA,TRBV7-8,ASSLTGSYGYT
TRBJ2-1,NA,TRBV5-8,ASSLFGGGNEQF
TRBJ2-7,once,TRBV4-3,ASSQDGGLKYEQY
TRBJ2-7,NA,TRBV7-2,ASSLVAGSYEQY
TRBJ1-2,NA,TRBV14,ASSQEGTFRDRPFNYGYT
TRBJ1-2,NA,TRBV7-9,AGGETVTVGGYT
TRBJ1-2,NA,TRBV11-2,ASSLDLGQGEGYGYT
TRBJ2-7,NA,TRBV7-2,ASSFPGVEQY
TRBJ2-7,NA,TRBV19,ASSPTGTATYEQY
TRBJ2-1,NA,TRBV11-2,ASSARTSGGRLNFNEQF
TRBJ2-5,NA,TRBV7-2,ASSLDSPGETQY
TRBJ2-3,NA,TRBV7-2,ASSLVAGPNTDTQY
TRBJ1-1,NA,TRBV6-2/TRBV6-3,ASSYAAVRDTEAF
TRBJ2-7,NA,TRBV10-3,AISRGQGNDEQY
TRBJ2-2,NA,TRBV29-1,SVVGTGRSGELF
TRBJ2-7,NA,TRBV6-5,ASRGRGGLYEQY